What follows are 31 T cell receptor beta chains derived from one specimen sequenced in a study of high-grade serous ovarian cancer treatment subgroups. Tumor tissue was taken before any definitive surgery or chemotherapy was given. Sequencing was performed with immunoSEQ multiplex PCR; in TCRdb, only in-frame clones are kept and a portion is missing. In the table there are under 2,000 clones, under 80% of which are singletons. The sample comprised tumor tissue. Receptors were obtained from a human donor with high-grade serous ovarian cancer.

V and J are TRBV13 and TRBJ2-5, with 11 bases identical to TRBD2. The J call could be wrong; TRBJ2-7 is a better fit for the DNA end. The germline V gene has CDR1 PRHDT and CDR2 FYEKMQ (reference sequence). The CDR3 has 16 residues. The CDR3 bases are TGTGCCAGCAGCTTAGGATACACTAGCGGGAGCTACGAGCAGTACTTC. The encoded protein is CASSLGYTSGSYEQYF.

J is TRBJ1-6 and V is TRBV28; no clear D. V lost 5 bases and J 5 bases, leaving 13 bases between the germline ends. This CDR3 contains 15 residues. Germline V lookup: CDR1 MDHEN, CDR2 SYDVKM. CDR3 bases: TGTGCCAGCAGTGACAAAACGCTCAATAATTCACCCCTCCACTTT. Translating gives CASSDKTLNNSPLHF.

CDR3: CASGGGGGTETQYF. Here the CDR3 DNA reads TGTGCTAGTGGTGGGGGAGGGGGGACGGAGACCCAGTACTTC. J is TRBJ2-5 and V is TRBV12-5; D may be TRBD2 (7 bases). Germline V gene sequence: CDR1 LGHNT, CDR2 FRNRAP. V shed 5 bases and J shed 5 bases, with 15 bases lying between them. This CDR3 spans 14 amino acids.

The CDR3 DNA reads TGTGCCAGTAGTATCCCCCCCCAGGGAGATAGCAATCAGCCCCAGCATTTT. Its translation: CASSIPPQGDSNQPQHF. J is TRBJ1-5 and V is TRBV19; TRBD1 is a possible D gene (5 bases). The CDR3 consists of 17 residues. Trimming cost V 3 bases and J 0 bases, with 15 bases left between them. Germline loops: CDR1 LNHDA, CDR2 SQIVND (reference sequence). The full variable domain, rest sourced from reference TRBV19 and TRBJ1-5, is DGGITQSPKYLFRKEGQNVTLSCEQNLNHDAMYWYRQDPGQGLRLIYYSQIVNDFQKGDIAEGYSVSREKKESFPLTVTSAQKNPTAFYLCASSIPPQGDSNQPQHFGDGTRLSIL.

The chain has TRBV10-2 and TRBJ2-7; D is possibly TRBD2 (5 bases). This CDR3 region has 14 residues. V was clipped by 10 bases and J by 3 bases, with 19 bases between them. Germline V gene sequence: CDR1 WSHSY, CDR2 SAAADI. CDR3 nucleotide sequence: TGCGCCATCAGCCTAGACGGGATGAACTACGAGCAGTACTTC. It codes for CAISLDGMNYEQYF.

J is TRBJ2-3 and V is TRBV7-6, with TRBD1 identical over 7 bases. J lost 4 bases, V lost 5 bases, and 3 bases had no gene match. Germline V gives CDR1 SGHVS, CDR2 FNYEAQ. The CDR3 is made up of 13 amino acids. CDR3 sequence: CASSEGQADTQYF. In nucleotides, the CDR3 is TGTGCCAGCAGCGAAGGACAGGCAGATACGCAGTATTTT.

The rearrangement links TRBV19 to TRBJ1-4; tentative D call: TRBD1 (5 bases). CDR3 length equals 15 residues. The V end was cut by 4 bases, the J end by 2 bases, with 11 bases between. The germline V gene has CDR1 LNHDA and CDR2 SQIVND (reference sequence). The CDR3, as DNA: TGTGCCAGTAGTAAGCAGGGTCTCACTAATGAAAAACTGTTTTTT. It is translated as CASSKQGLTNEKLFF.

On this clone: Other nucleotide sequences in the sample specify the same CDR3. This chain links TRBV9 with TRBJ2-5, with D uncertain. Germline V gene sequence: CDR1 SGDLS, CDR2 YYNGEE. V lost 4 bases and J lost 0, with 10 bases in between. The CDR3 runs 14 residues. The CDR3 is CASSPHPDQETQYF. For the CDR3, the DNA is TGTGCCAGCAGCCCTCACCCCGACCAAGAGACCCAGTACTTC.

The gene calls are TRBV6-1 and TRBJ2-7, with D unresolved. CDR3 length: 11 amino acids. The V gene's germline CDR1 is MNHNS and CDR2 SASEGT. V gave up 5 bases and J gave up 4 bases, with 6 bases separating them. Written as DNA, the CDR3 is TGTGCCAGCAGTCAAATTTACGAGCAGTACTTC. It codes for CASSQIYEQYF.

A single count supports this clone. The chain combines TRBV10-3 with TRBJ2-5; 7 bases are a match to TRBD2. The tail of the sequence fits TRBJ2-7 better, so the J call may be wrong. The CDR3 spans 16 residues. Germline V gene sequence: CDR1 ENHRY, CDR2 SYGVKD. The CDR3 loop is CAISDGLVNSAYEQYF. CDR3 nucleotide sequence: TGTGCCATCAGTGATGGACTAGTAAACAGCGCCTACGAGCAGTACTTC.

V gene TRBV11-3 combines with J gene TRBJ2-5; 7 nucleotides agree with TRBD2. V shed 3 bases, J shed 0 bases, and the junction held 4 bases outside the gene matches. The CDR3 totals 15 residues. Per germline, CDR1 SGHNT and CDR2 YENEEA. CDR3 protein: CASSFEAGNQETQYF. CDR3 DNA sequence: TGTGCCAGCAGCTTTGAAGCGGGAAACCAAGAGACCCAGTACTTC.

The chain links TRBV30 to TRBJ2-1; D possibly corresponds to TRBD2 (7 bases). Germline V CDR1 and CDR2: GTSNPN, SVGIG (reference sequence). Trimming stripped 3 bases from V and 0 bases from J, with 9 bases between. The CDR3 runs 14 residues. CDR3 region: CAWRGGPSYNEQFF. The DNA for the CDR3 is TGTGCCTGGAGGGGGGGGCCCTCCTACAATGAGCAGTTCTTC.

This chain connects TRBV30 to TRBJ1-5; perhaps TRBD1 as D (5 bases). This CDR3 comprises 13 residues. The V gene's germline CDR1 is GTSNPN and CDR2 SVGIG (reference sequence). V was trimmed by 2 bases and J by 6 bases, leaving 11 bases between them. The CDR3 DNA is TGTGCCTGGAGTCCGGGACTTACTCAGCCCCAGCATTTT. Protein product: CAWSPGLTQPQHF.

The rearrangement links TRBV15 to TRBJ2-3; TRBD2 is a possible D gene (6 bases). CDR1 and CDR2 (germline): LNHNV, YYDKDF (reference sequence). V was clipped by 1 base and J by 2 bases, with 13 bases between them. The CDR3 covers 16 residues. Written as DNA, the CDR3 is TGTGCCACCAGCAGAGCCCTCGGGAGAACCACAGATACGCAGTATTTT. The encoded protein is CATSRALGRTTDTQYF.

This sequence joins TRBV10-3 and TRBJ1-3; D call uncertain. Germline CDR1 reads ENHRY; CDR2 reads SYGVKD. The CDR3 has 16 amino acids. V shed 10 bases and J shed 0 bases, with 19 bases lying between them. CDR3 sequence: CATLPQEPSSGNTIYF. The CDR3 region has the DNA TGTGCCACCCTACCTCAGGAGCCGAGCTCTGGAAACACCATATATTTT.

The V call is TRBV6-6, the J call TRBJ2-7; D unclear. Germline V CDR1 and CDR2: MNHNY, SVGAGI (reference sequence). V gave up 2 bases and J gave up 4 bases, with 15 bases separating them. The CDR3 is 15 residues long. Here the CDR3 DNA reads TGTGCCAGCAGTTACGGAAAGGGAAGTTCTTACGAGCAGTACTTC. Protein: CASSYGKGSSYEQYF.

The chain joins TRBV30 to TRBJ1-6; 7 nucleotides line up with TRBD1. With V trimmed by 3 bases and J by 10 bases, 6 bases remained unmatched. The CDR3 extends over 13 amino acids. CDR1 is GTSNPN and CDR2 is SVGIG in the germline V gene (reference sequence). CDR3 bases: TGTGCCTGGAGGTGGGACAGTGGATCACCCCTCCACTTT. Its translation: CAWRWDSGSPLHF.

This clone has just a few counts. V gene TRBV4-2 combines with J gene TRBJ2-3, with D unresolved. This CDR3 spans 15 amino acids. CDR1 LGHNA and CDR2 YNFKEQ come from the germline V gene. Trimming pared 0 bases from V and 0 bases from J, leaving 7 bases between. CDR3 DNA: TGTGCCAGCAGCCAAGAGGCGGCGAGCACAGATACGCAGTATTTT. Residues: CASSQEAASTDTQYF.

This clone is judged large. V gene TRBV30 combines with J gene TRBJ1-2; D not resolved. The V and J ends lost 0 bases and 6 bases respectively, with 5 bases between them. The length of the CDR3 is 11 residues. Germline V gives CDR1 GTSNPN, CDR2 SVGIG (reference sequence). The CDR3 reads CAWSVFHGYTF. The CDR3 DNA follows: TGTGCCTGGAGTGTATTTCATGGCTACACCTTC.

This clone was seen a single time. V is TRBV9 and J is TRBJ2-7; 7 bases fit TRBD1. The germline gives CDR1 SGDLS, CDR2 YYNGEE. This CDR3 region has 13 residues. The V gene end was trimmed by 4 bases and the J gene end by 3 bases; junction bases not matched to a gene: 4. Here the CDR3 DNA reads TGTGCCAGCAGCATTGGGGACAGCTACGAGCAGTACTTC. Translated: CASSIGDSYEQYF.

The chain joins TRBV11-2 to TRBJ2-7, with a possible D match to TRBD2 (7 bases). Trimming removed 1 base from V and 6 bases from J, with 10 bases in between. CDR3 length equals 13 residues. Looked up from germline, CDR1 is SGHAT and CDR2 is FQNNGV. The CDR3 region is CASSLAGGFEQYF. CDR3 in DNA: TGTGCCAGCAGCTTAGCGGGGGGCTTCGAGCAGTACTTC. The entire variable domain, with the rest obtained from reference TRBV11-2 and TRBJ2-7, is as follows: EAGVAQSPRYKIIEKRQSVAFWCNPISGHATLYWYQQILGQGPKLLIQFQNNGVVDDSQLPKDRFSAERLKGVDSTLKIQPAKLEDSAVYLCASSLAGGFEQYFGPGTRLTVT.

The chain couples TRBV7-6 to TRBJ2-1; possible D gene TRBD2, 6 bases. Germline V gene data show CDR1 as SGHVS and CDR2 as FNYEAQ. This CDR3 comprises 13 residues. Trimming left V 5 bases short and J 9 bases short, with 14 bases between. This chain's CDR3 is CASSTSQGGEQFF. In DNA form, the CDR3 reads TGTGCCAGCAGCACCTCCCAGGGAGGTGAGCAGTTCTTC. Supplemented by reference TRBV7-6 and TRBJ2-1, the full variable domain reads GAGVSQSPRYKVTKRGQDVALRCDPISGHVSLYWYRQALGQGPEFLTYFNYEAQQDKSGLPNDRFSAERPEGSISTLTIQRTEQRDSAMYRCASSTSQGGEQFFGPGTRLTVL.

This clone was seen a single time. V usage is TRBV19 and J usage is TRBJ2-5, with D perhaps matching TRBD1 (5 bases). From germline, CDR1 is LNHDA and CDR2 SQIVND (reference sequence). Between the trimmed V and J ends, which lost 3 bases and 3 bases, there was a span of 14 bases. The CDR3 is made up of 15 amino acids. This CDR3 reads CASSMVRRQKETQYF. DNA for the CDR3: TGTGCCAGTAGTATGGTAAGGAGACAGAAAGAGACCCAGTACTTC.

The gene calls are TRBV15 and TRBJ2-7; tentatively, D is TRBD1 or TRBD2 (5 bases each). Trimming removed 8 bases from V and 0 bases from J, with 14 bases in between. The germline V gene encodes CDR1 LNHNV and CDR2 YYDKDF (reference sequence). The CDR3 has 14 residues. CDR3 sequence reads: CATGVEGNSYEQYF. CDR3 DNA: TGTGCCACCGGGGTAGAGGGGAACTCCTACGAGCAGTACTTC. Supplemented by reference TRBV15 and TRBJ2-7, the full variable domain reads DAMVIQNPRYQVTQFGKPVTLSCSQTLNHNVMYWYQQKSSQAPKLLFHYYDKDFNNEADTPDNFQSRRPNTSFCFLDIRSPGLGDTAMYLCATGVEGNSYEQYFGPGTRLTVT.

The CDR3 protein is CASSLWILLGRGTEAFF. CDR3 DNA: TGCGCCAGCAGCTTGTGGATTCTTTTGGGGAGGGGAACTGAAGCTTTCTTT. The chain has TRBV5-1 and TRBJ1-1, with D maybe TRBD1 (5 bases). Trimming pared 1 base from V and 5 bases from J, leaving 21 bases between. Germline values: CDR1 SGHRS, CDR2 YFSETQ. The CDR3 extends over 17 amino acids.

V gene TRBV5-4 combines with J gene TRBJ2-1; 12 bases fit TRBD2. The CDR3 is 17 residues long. The germline V gene encodes CDR1 SGHNT and CDR2 YYREEE (reference sequence). Trimming took 0 bases from V and 2 from J; bases not matched to a gene: 3. In nucleotides, the CDR3 is TGTGCCAGCAGCTTGGGACTAGCGGGAGAAGCCTACAATGAGCAGTTCTTC. Encoded protein: CASSLGLAGEAYNEQFF.

The chain recombines TRBV6-5 with TRBJ2-2; 9 nucleotides agree with TRBD2. The CDR3 is made up of 15 amino acids. The ends lost 1 base at V and 5 bases at J; junction bases unmatched: 2. The V gene's germline CDR1 is MNHEY and CDR2 SVGAGI. In DNA form, the CDR3 reads TGTGCCAGCAGTTACTTGAGCGGGAGGACCGGGGAGCTGTTTTTT. It yields the protein CASSYLSGRTGELFF.

The gene calls are TRBV20-1 and TRBJ2-7, with 7 bases fitting TRBD1. The CDR3 spans 11 residues. Germline CDR1 and CDR2: DFQATT and SNEGSKA (reference sequence). With V trimmed by 1 base and J by 11 bases, 5 bases remained unmatched. CDR3 amino acids: CSARAGTVKYF. The CDR3 bases are TGCAGTGCTAGAGCCGGGACAGTGAAGTACTTC.

This clone appeared once. The gene calls are TRBV23-1 and TRBJ2-7; 8 bases map to TRBD2. TRBV23-1 is labeled an ORF, and its function is uncertain. The CDR3 covers 19 residues. The J segment lost 1 base and the V segment lost 4 bases, leaving 18 bases of the junction unmatched. This CDR3 is CASSLEGFTSGTLSYEQYF. CDR3 bases: TGCGCCAGCAGTCTGGAGGGGTTCACTAGCGGAACCCTTTCCTACGAGCAGTACTTC.

This chain connects TRBV5-5 to TRBJ1-1; D possibly corresponds to TRBD1 (5 bases). The germline V gene has CDR1 SGHKS and CDR2 YYEKEE (reference sequence). V dropped 0 bases and J dropped 0 bases, with 12 bases sitting between them. CDR3 length: 16 residues. The CDR3 bases are TGTGCCAGCAGCTTGGAGAGAGGGGCCTTGAACACTGAAGCTTTCTTT. Protein product: CASSLERGALNTEAFF.

The V call is TRBV6-6, the J call TRBJ2-2; a possible D gene is TRBD2 (5 bases). Germline assignment: CDR1 MNHNY and CDR2 SVGAGI (reference sequence). Trimming stripped 6 bases from V and 0 bases from J, with 8 bases between. CDR3 length: 14 amino acids. In DNA, the CDR3 is TGTGCCAGCAGCGGGGTAACGAACACCGGGGAGCTGTTTTTT. This codes for CASSGVTNTGELFF.